This T cell receptor (beta chain) emerged from a study of T-cell reconstitution after alpha-beta-depleted transplantation in children (dated by TCRdb to 2016 to 2017). Context from the whole study: T-cell immune reconstitution after TCRalphabeta/CD19-depleted allogeneic hematopoietic cell transplantation in children was quantitatively tracked in the study by means of TCR repertoire profiling.

Interpreted using the paper, the treatment or condition label stands for: allogeneic hematopoietic cell transplantation with graft depleted of TCRalphabeta T cells and CD19 B cells. TCRalphabeta/CD19-depleted allogeneic hematopoietic cell grafts were given to the transplant recipients, all of whom were children. This clonotype was detected a few times. Its antigen is not yet known. No qualities accompany the bases; no much larger clone lies one base away. Library construction relied on PCR. Sequenced on an Illumina HiSeq 2500. Molecular barcoding was employed in the preparation of TCR libraries, with unique molecular identifiers being used to normalize TCRbeta repertoire quantification. Through fastp at Q25 and MiXCR, TCRdb rebuilt clones from the public reads, retaining in-frame beta chains. For every CDR3 protein sequence, its rows merge into one entry that carries the most common genes and DNA. This sample comprises about 470,000 distinct CDR3 sequences, approximately 41% of them detected only once. The ten largest account for approximately 25% of the sample.

The paper as a whole reports these results and caveats: Over subsequent months, a decline in hyperexpanded clone frequencies was noted, and after one year, T-cell counts and TCRbeta diversity were mostly ascribed to newly produced T cells. Apparently early alphabetaT-cell count recovery about two months after transplant reportedly relied on only several hundred rapidly expanded clones derived from non-depleted graft cells. In some patients, the high TCRbeta diversity seen at day 60 was put down to recipient T cells and intrathymic progenitors that had survived conditioning.

V and J lose 11 bases and 7 bases, and a span of 17 bases separates them. Taken from cysteine to phenylalanine, the CDR3 has 13 residues. Only the CDR3 region is kept as DNA, spanning 39 bases read in frame from base 1. From a lookup of the germline V gene, CDR1 and CDR2 are MDHEN and SYDVKM. This TCR was sampled from a girl between 2 and 10 years old with aplastic anemia, due to receive a stem cell transplant. Source: PBMCs, taken before TCRalphabeta/CD19-depleted stem cell transplant. The rearrangement combines TRBV28 with TRBJ1-4; too little of a D gene remains to name it. CDR3 sequence: CASGLGDGEKLFF. The base sequence is TGTGCCTCGGGGTTGGGCGACGGTGAAAAACTGTTTTTT.